This T cell receptor beta chain was captured in a study of T cell responses to AZD1222 COVID-19 vaccine. Concerning this clone: What it recognizes is unknown.

Notes on the study in general: Dominant CD4 TCR responses targeted spike regions 160-218 and 743-854. Sampled repertoires all dated from after the peak T cell response. Donors, mostly white British, included more females; clonal diversity was possibly underestimated.

The data were produced by immunoSEQ multiplex PCR, yet TCRdb's version contains in-frame clones alone and is incomplete. This sample yields 150,000 or so clones, of which 90% to 95% are seen a single time; around 3.5% belongs to the top ten. V was shortened by 0 bases and J by 0 bases, with 6 bases between the two germline ends. Germline CDR1 SNHLY, CDR2 FYNNEI. CDR3 length equals 15 residues. The origin of this receptor is an adult who received the AZD1222 COVID-19 vaccine. The material sequenced was peripheral blood, taken 28 days after the second AZD1222 dose. The chain couples TRBV2 to TRBJ2-1, with a weak D call TRBD2 (5 bases). CDR3 region: CASSEAGASYNEQFF. The DNA for the CDR3 is TGTGCCAGCAGTGAAGCGGGAGCCTCCTACAATGAGCAGTTCTTC.